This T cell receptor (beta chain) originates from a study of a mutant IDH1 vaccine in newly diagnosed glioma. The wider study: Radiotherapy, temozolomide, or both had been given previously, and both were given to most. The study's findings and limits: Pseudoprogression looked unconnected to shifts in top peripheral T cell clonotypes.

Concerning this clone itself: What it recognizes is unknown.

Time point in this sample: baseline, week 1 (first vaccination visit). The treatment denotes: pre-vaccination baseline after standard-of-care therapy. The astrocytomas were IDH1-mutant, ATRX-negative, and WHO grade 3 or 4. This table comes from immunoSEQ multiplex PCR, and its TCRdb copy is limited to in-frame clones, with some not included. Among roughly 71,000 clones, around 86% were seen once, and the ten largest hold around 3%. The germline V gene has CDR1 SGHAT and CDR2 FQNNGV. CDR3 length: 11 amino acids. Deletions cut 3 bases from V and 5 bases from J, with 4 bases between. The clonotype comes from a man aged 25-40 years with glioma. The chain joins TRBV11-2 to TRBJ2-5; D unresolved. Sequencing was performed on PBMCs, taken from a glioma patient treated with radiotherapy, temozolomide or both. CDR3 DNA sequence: TGTGCCAGCAGCTTCCGGGAGACCCAGTACTTC. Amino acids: CASSFRETQYF.